This TCR beta chain emerged from a study of cytomegalovirus exposure and HLA in healthy donors. CDR1 and CDR2 from the germline V gene are SQVTM and ANQGSEA. Trimming at V came to 8 bases and at J to 1 base, leaving 18 bases not matched to a gene. There are 18 residues in the CDR3. The study ran its PCR with 60 Vbeta and 13 Jbeta primers. Clones were sequenced by immunoSEQ multiplex PCR, and TCRdb holds only the in-frame ones, with some missing. The sample includes 150,000 to 200,000 clones, approximately 78% of them seen just once. The material sequenced was PBMCs. The chain combines TRBV29-1 with TRBJ1-5; 9 bases match TRBD1. The clonotype comes from a woman in her twenties or thirties in good health and CMV-seropositive. The DNA for the CDR3 is TGCAGCCCTCCGTATAACAGGGGGCGCGGGGTAAGCAATCAGCCCCAGCATTTT. It translates to CSPPYNRGRGVSNQPQHF.